Given below is one T cell receptor beta chain in context. Its antigen is undetermined. The data are from a study of siplizumab effects on memory and regulatory T cells. Study outcomes and limitations: Assignment of a naive or memory phenotype failed for roughly 75-95% of the proliferating CD4+ or CD8+ clones.

The data were produced by immunoSEQ multiplex PCR, yet TCRdb's version contains in-frame clones alone and is incomplete. The table includes about 69,000 clones, about 87% detected once. Germline V gene lookup returns CDR1 SGHRS and CDR2 YFSETQ. Trimming pared 0 bases from V and 8 bases from J, leaving 8 bases between. The CDR3 sequence is 12 residues long. The sample taken for sequencing was Tregs sorted from blood. The source of this sequence is a human donor in good health. The chain is built from TRBV5-1 and TRBJ1-2; unclear D gene. The CDR3 loop is CASSLEQTGYTF. CDR3 nucleotides: TGCGCCAGCAGCTTGGAACAGACCGGCTACACCTTC.